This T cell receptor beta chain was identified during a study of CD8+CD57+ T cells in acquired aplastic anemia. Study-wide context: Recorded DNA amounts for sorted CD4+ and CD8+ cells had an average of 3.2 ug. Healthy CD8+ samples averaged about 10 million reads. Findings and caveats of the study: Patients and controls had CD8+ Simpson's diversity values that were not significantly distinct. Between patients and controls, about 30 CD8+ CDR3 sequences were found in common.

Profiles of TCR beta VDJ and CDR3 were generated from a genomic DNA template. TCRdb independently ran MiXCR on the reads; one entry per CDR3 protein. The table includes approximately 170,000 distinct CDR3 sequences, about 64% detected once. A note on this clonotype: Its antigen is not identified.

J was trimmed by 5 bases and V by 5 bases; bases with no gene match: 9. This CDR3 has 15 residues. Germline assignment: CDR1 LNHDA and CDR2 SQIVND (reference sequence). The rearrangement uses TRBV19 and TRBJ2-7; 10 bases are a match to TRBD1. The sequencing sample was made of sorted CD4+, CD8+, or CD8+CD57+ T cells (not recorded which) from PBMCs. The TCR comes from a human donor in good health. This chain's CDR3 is CASSLPGQGRHEQYF. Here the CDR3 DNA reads TGTGCCAGTAGTCTCCCGGGACAGGGGAGGCACGAGCAGTACTTC.